This TCR beta chain was sequenced in a study of HIV-infected children after antiretroviral therapy interruption. CDR1 and CDR2 (germline): SNHLY, FYNNEI. The V end lost 3 bases, the J end lost 8 bases, and 13 bases lay between the germline ends. The CDR3 sequence is 13 residues long. This clonotype showed up many times. Treatment reported: PENTA 11 planned treatment interruption arm or continuous ART arm. A 3' RACE protocol on RNA, with unique molecular identifiers, produced the TCR library. Each CDR3 protein gets one entry after TCRdb re-called the 3' RACE reads with MiXCR. The sample includes about 15,000 distinct CDR3 sequences, roughly 3.4% of them seen just once.

Specimen: CD45RA+ CD4+ T cells from PBMCs, collected from a donor given antiretroviral therapy, either interrupted or continuous. As for subset: naive CD4+ CD45RA+ CD45RO- T cells. This chain uses TRBV2 with TRBJ1-2, with unresolved D. This clonotype was obtained from a child aged 2 to 17 with HIV. CDR3 bases: TGTGCCAGCAGTGATGACAAAACTGAGGGCTACACCTTC. It specifies CASSDDKTEGYTF. Filled out from reference TRBV2 and TRBJ1-2, the complete variable domain reads EPEVTQTPSHQVTQMGQEVILRCVPISNHLYFYWYRQILGQKVEFLVSFYNNEISEKSEIFDDQFSVERPDGSNFTLKIRSTKLEDSAMYFCASSDDKTEGYTFGSGTRLTVV.